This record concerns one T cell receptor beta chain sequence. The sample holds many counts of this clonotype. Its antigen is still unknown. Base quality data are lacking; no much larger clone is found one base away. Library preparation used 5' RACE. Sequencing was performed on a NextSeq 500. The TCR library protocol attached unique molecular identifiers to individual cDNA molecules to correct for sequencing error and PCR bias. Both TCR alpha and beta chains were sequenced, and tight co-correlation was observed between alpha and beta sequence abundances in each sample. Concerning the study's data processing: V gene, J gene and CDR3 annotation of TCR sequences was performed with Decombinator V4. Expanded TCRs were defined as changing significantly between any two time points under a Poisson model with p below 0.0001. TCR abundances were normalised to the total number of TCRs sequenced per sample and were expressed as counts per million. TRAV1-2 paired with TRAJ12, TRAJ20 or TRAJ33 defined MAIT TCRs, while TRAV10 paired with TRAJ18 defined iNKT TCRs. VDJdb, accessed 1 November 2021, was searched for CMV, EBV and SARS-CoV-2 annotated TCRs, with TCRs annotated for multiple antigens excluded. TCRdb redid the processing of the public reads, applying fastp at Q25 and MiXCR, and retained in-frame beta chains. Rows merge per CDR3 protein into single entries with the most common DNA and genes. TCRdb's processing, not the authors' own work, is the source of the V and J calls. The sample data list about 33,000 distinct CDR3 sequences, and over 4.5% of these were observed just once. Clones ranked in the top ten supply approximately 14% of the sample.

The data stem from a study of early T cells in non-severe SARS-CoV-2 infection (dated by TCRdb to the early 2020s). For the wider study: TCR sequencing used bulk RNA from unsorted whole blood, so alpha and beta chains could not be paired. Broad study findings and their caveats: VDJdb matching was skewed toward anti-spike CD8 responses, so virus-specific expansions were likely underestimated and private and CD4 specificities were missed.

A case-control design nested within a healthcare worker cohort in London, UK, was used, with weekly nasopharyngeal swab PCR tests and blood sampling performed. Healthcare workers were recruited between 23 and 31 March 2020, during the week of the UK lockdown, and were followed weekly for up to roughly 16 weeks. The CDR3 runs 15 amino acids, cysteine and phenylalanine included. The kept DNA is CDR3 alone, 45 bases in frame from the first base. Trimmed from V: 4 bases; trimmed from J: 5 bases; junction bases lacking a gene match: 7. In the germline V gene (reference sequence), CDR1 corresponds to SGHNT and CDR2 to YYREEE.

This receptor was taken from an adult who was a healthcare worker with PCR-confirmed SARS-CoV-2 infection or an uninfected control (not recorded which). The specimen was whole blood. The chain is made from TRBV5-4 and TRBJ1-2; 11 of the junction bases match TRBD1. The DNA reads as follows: TGTGCCAGCAGCGAAGGACAGGGGGCTTGGTATGGCTACACCTTC. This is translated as CASSEGQGAWYGYTF.